What follows are 20 T cell receptor beta chains derived from one specimen sequenced in a study of shared clonotypes between healthy human individuals. CD45RO negativity and positive selection for CCR7 defined naive CD8 cells, a population that excluded terminally differentiated effector memory CD45RA+ cells. Here immunoSEQ multiplex PCR was the method, and the copy in TCRdb shows in-frame clones only, minus some. The top ten hold 24% of the sample, which has approximately 740,000 clones, roughly 92% seen once. The material sequenced was naive CD8+ T cells sorted from blood. Receptors originate from a man younger than 40 in good health.

The gene calls are TRBV7-9 and TRBJ1-5; D possibly corresponds to TRBD1 (6 bases). Germline-derived CDR1 and CDR2 are SEHNR and FQNEAQ (reference sequence). This CDR3 region has 14 residues. Trimming pared 3 bases from V and 3 bases from J, leaving 9 bases between. CDR3 residues: CASSFPGDNQPQHF. CDR3 in DNA: TGTGCCAGCAGCTTTCCAGGGGACAATCAGCCCCAGCATTTT.

The CDR3 here is CASSLEGGPNTGELFF. The CDR3 DNA follows: TGTGCCAGCAGCTTAGAAGGGGGACCGAACACCGGGGAGCTGTTTTTT. The V call is TRBV7-9, the J call TRBJ2-2, with D tentatively TRBD1 (6 bases). CDR3 length: 16 amino acids. Germline V CDR1 and CDR2: SEHNR, FQNEAQ (reference sequence). V lost 1 base and J lost 0, with 9 bases in between.

The chain is built from TRBV10-2 and TRBJ2-1; D is perhaps TRBD2 (6 bases). CDR1 is WSHSY, CDR2 SAAADI, per germline. The CDR3 is 17 amino acids. Trimming took 2 bases from V and 5 from J, leaving 19 bases between them. CDR3 sequence: CASSETGDLTKDNEQFF. The CDR3 region has the DNA TGCGCCAGCAGTGAGACGGGGGACTTAACGAAGGACAATGAGCAGTTCTTC.

The CDR3 reads CASIEGSYNEQFF. The DNA of the CDR3 is TGTGCCAGTATCGAGGGCTCCTACAATGAGCAGTTCTTC. The chain combines TRBV2 with TRBJ2-1, with D perhaps TRBD2 (5 bases). Trimming took off 9 bases at V and 0 bases at J, with 9 bases between the two ends. The CDR3 has 13 residues. CDR1 SNHLY and CDR2 FYNNEI come from the germline V gene.

The chain is built from TRBV7-6 and TRBJ2-2, with TRBD2 matching over 11 bases. Germline V gene lookup returns CDR1 SGHVS and CDR2 FNYEAQ. The CDR3 spans 17 residues. J was trimmed by 5 bases and V by 1 base; bases with no gene match: 6. This CDR3 reads CASSLGLAGGPTGELFF. The CDR3 nucleotides read TGTGCCAGCAGCTTAGGCCTAGCGGGAGGCCCTACCGGGGAGCTGTTTTTT.

The chain has TRBV14 and TRBJ2-7, with TRBD2 identical over 12 bases. Germline assignment: CDR1 SGHDN and CDR2 FVKESK. With 1 base clipped from V and 5 bases from J, the junction kept 6 bases outside the gene matches. This CDR3 has 16 residues. DNA for the CDR3: TGTGCCAGCAGCCAAGGCCCTAGCGGGAGGGGCGACGAGCAGTACTTC. As protein: CASSQGPSGRGDEQYF.

This clone has a single count. The chain couples TRBV28 to TRBJ2-1, with no clear D. V lost 2 bases and J lost 8, with 10 bases in between. The CDR3 is made up of 13 amino acids. Germline V gene sequence: CDR1 MDHEN, CDR2 SYDVKM. DNA of the CDR3: TGTGCCAGCAGTTTACGGCAGGACCATGAGCAGTTCTTC. Translating it yields CASSLRQDHEQFF.

This clone was seen just once. The chain joins TRBV4-1 to TRBJ1-5; D remains unclear. CDR1 is MGHRA and CDR2 is YSYEKL in the germline V gene. Trimming left V 1 base short and J 5 bases short, with 6 bases between. CDR3 size: 13 residues. CDR3 in DNA: TGCGCCAGCAGCCAAGGTTGGGATCAGCCCCAGCATTTT. It specifies CASSQGWDQPQHF.

In this sample, this clone turned up once. This chain connects TRBV11-2 to TRBJ2-5; D remains ambiguous. Trimming removed 0 bases from V and 2 bases from J, with 10 bases in between. Germline CDR1 reads SGHAT; CDR2 reads FQNNGV. The CDR3 consists of 15 residues. The DNA of the CDR3 is TGTGCCAGCAGCTTAGATGGTTCTAGGCAAGAGACCCAGTACTTC. Its translation: CASSLDGSRQETQYF.

This chain links TRBV5-5 with TRBJ2-7, with D possibly being TRBD1 (5 bases). Trimming cost V 3 bases and J 1 base, with 17 bases left between them. The CDR3 runs 16 residues. Germline values: CDR1 SGHKS, CDR2 YYEKEE (reference sequence). CDR3 in DNA: TGTGCCAGCAGCTCTCCTCCGGACACAGCTTCCTACGAGCAGTACTTC. Encoded protein: CASSSPPDTASYEQYF.

The chain joins TRBV7-9 to TRBJ2-5, with D possibly TRBD2 on 5 matching bases. The CDR3 consists of 14 residues. Germline CDR1 and CDR2: SEHNR and FQNEAQ (reference sequence). Trimming removed 5 bases at V and 9 bases at J, with 19 bases between. CDR3 in amino acids: CASSLPGRAGAQYF. The CDR3 bases are TGTGCCAGCAGCCTCCCCGGTAGAGCCGGGGCCCAGTACTTC.

V is TRBV2 and J is TRBJ1-1; unclear D gene. The CDR3 contains 13 residues. In germline, CDR1 is SNHLY, CDR2 FYNNEI. The V end lost 8 bases, the J end lost 1 base, and 11 bases lay between the germline ends. CDR3 loop: CASETGPNTEAFF. The DNA for the CDR3 is TGTGCCAGCGAGACCGGGCCGAACACTGAAGCTTTCTTT. Drawing the rest from reference TRBV2 and TRBJ1-1, the complete variable domain is EPEVTQTPSHQVTQMGQEVILRCVPISNHLYFYWYRQILGQKVEFLVSFYNNEISEKSEIFDDQFSVERPDGSNFTLKIRSTKLEDSAMYFCASETGPNTEAFFGQGTRLTVV.

This chain uses TRBV4-1 with TRBJ1-2; D unresolved. Looked up from germline, CDR1 is MGHRA and CDR2 is YSYEKL. V lost 5 bases and J 8 bases, leaving 18 bases between the germline ends. This CDR3 is 14 amino acids long. Here the CDR3 reads CASSEGRPLTGYTF. CDR3 DNA sequence: TGCGCCAGCAGCGAGGGAAGGCCCTTAACGGGCTACACCTTC.

This clone was counted at least ten times. V usage is TRBV27 and J usage is TRBJ2-7, with 12 nucleotides matching TRBD2. CDR3 length: 14 residues. Germline lookup yields CDR1 MNHEY and CDR2 SMNVEV (reference sequence). Trimming at V came to 5 bases and at J to 7 bases, leaving 6 bases not matched to a gene. CDR3 bases: TGTGCCAGCAGTCTAGCGGGAGGGAATTGGGAGCAGTACTTC. Amino acids: CASSLAGGNWEQYF.

The V call is TRBV11-2, the J call TRBJ2-1, with TRBD2 matching over 8 bases. Germline V gene data show CDR1 as SGHAT and CDR2 as FQNNGV. The trim removed 4 bases at V and 9 bases at J, leaving 2 bases unmatched. The CDR3 loop spans 12 amino acids. The CDR3 DNA reads as TGTGCCAGCAGCTCGACTAGCGCTGAGCAGTTCTTC. Amino acid sequence: CASSSTSAEQFF.

This clone showed up just once. The chain combines TRBV25-1 with TRBJ2-6; D is ambiguous. This CDR3 comprises 15 residues. Germline CDR1 reads MGHDK; CDR2 reads SYGVNS. The V gene lost 6 bases and the J gene lost 2 bases, with 11 bases spanning the gap. The DNA for the CDR3 is TGTGCCAGCAGAGACCCCTTAGCTGGGGCCAACGTCCTGACTTTC. It encodes CASRDPLAGANVLTF. The whole variable domain, filled in from reference TRBV25-1 and TRBJ2-6, reads EADIYQTPRYLVIGTGKKITLECSQTMGHDKMYWYQQDPGMELHLIHYSYGVNSTEKGDLSSESTVSRIRTEHFPLTLESARPSHTSQYLCASRDPLAGANVLTFGAGSRLTVL.

The rearrangement uses TRBV14 and TRBJ2-3, with 11 positions matching TRBD1. The CDR3 has 15 residues. V shed 3 bases, J shed 3 bases, and the junction held 2 bases outside the gene matches. Germline values: CDR1 SGHDN, CDR2 FVKESK. The DNA of the CDR3 is TGTGCCAGCAGCCATGGGACAGGGGGGACAGATACGCAGTATTTT. Translating it yields CASSHGTGGTDTQYF.

The genes are TRBV27 and TRBJ2-4; D is tentatively TRBD1 or TRBD2 (6 bases each). Germline V gene sequence: CDR1 MNHEY, CDR2 SMNVEV (reference sequence). This CDR3 is 14 amino acids long. The V gene lost 2 bases and the J gene lost 8 bases, with 13 bases spanning the gap. The CDR3 coding sequence is TGTGCCAGCAGTTTAGGGGGGCAGGGATACATTCAGTACTTC. Translated: CASSLGGQGYIQYF.

The chain couples TRBV13 to TRBJ2-7; 9 nucleotides agree with TRBD1. CDR1 and CDR2 (germline): PRHDT, FYEKMQ (reference sequence). The V and J ends lost 6 bases and 3 bases, in that order; junction bases with no gene match: 9. The CDR3 covers 15 residues. The CDR3 spells CASSRAGTGHYEQYF. The CDR3 DNA sequence: TGTGCCAGCAGTCGGGCCGGGACAGGGCACTACGAGCAGTACTTC.

This chain links TRBV5-3 with TRBJ2-7, with D unclear. TRBV5-3 is given ORF status, its function remaining uncertain. The CDR3 sequence is 16 residues long. Trimming stripped 0 bases from V and 1 base from J, with 14 bases between. This chain's CDR3 is CARSLAARLNSYEQYF. CDR3 bases: TGTGCCAGAAGCTTGGCAGCCAGGTTAAATTCCTACGAGCAGTACTTC.